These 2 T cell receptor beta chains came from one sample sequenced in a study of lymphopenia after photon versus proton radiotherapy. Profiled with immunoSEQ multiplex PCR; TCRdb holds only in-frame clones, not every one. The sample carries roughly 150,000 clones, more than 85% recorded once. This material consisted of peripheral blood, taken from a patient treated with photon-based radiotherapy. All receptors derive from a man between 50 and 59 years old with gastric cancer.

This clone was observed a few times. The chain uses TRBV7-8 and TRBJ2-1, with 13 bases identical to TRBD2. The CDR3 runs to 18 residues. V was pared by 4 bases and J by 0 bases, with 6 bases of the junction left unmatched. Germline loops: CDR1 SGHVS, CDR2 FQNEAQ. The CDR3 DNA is TGTGCCAGCAGCTCCCCGGGACTAGCGGGAATCTCCTACAATGAGCAGTTCTTC. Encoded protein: CASSSPGLAGISYNEQFF.

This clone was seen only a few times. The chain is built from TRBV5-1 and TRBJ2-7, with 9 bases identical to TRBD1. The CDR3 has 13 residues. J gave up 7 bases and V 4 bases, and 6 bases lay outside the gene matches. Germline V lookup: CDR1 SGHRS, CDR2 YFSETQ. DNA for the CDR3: TGCGCCAGCAGCCTTGGACAGGGGCGAGAGCAGTACTTC. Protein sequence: CASSLGQGREQYF.